This is a list of T cell receptor beta chains from one sample in a study of PD-L1 blockade in urothelial cancer. Only in-frame clones appear in the TCRdb table, and some are missing; sequencing was by immunoSEQ multiplex PCR. The sample has more than 55,000 clones; more than 80% are singletons. The sample in question was PBMCs, obtained around atezolizumab (anti-PD-L1) treatment. These receptors were collected from a man in his sixties or seventies with urothelial cancer. The CDR3 runs from the conserved cysteine through the conserved F or W. D genes are given only for firm matches. Where a row states a size, it is once, few, many or the class of an expanded clone; other rows omit it.

V	size	D	J	DNA	CDR3
TRBV28	.	.	TRBJ2-5	TGTGCCAGCAGTCCTCAAGAGACCCAGTACTTC	CASSPQETQYF
TRBV19	.	.	TRBJ2-3	TGTGCCAGTAGTATAGGCAGAGATACGCAGTATTTT	CASSIGRDTQYF
TRBV27	.	.	TRBJ2-7	TGTGCCAGCAGTTTAGGCCAGGGCAGGGTGTGGGAGCAGTACTTC	CASSLGQGRVWEQYF
TRBV19	once	TRBD1	TRBJ1-1	TGTGCCAGTAGTATAGTCTCCAACAGGGGGCACGAAGACACTGAAGCTTTCTTT	CASSIVSNRGHEDTEAFF
TRBV4-1	many	.	TRBJ2-7	TGCGCCAGCAGCCAAGGTAGTCTTCTCGAGCAGTACTTC	CASSQGSLLEQYF
TRBV30	.	.	TRBJ1-5	TGTGCCTGGAGTGTCTCCTCCTATCCCGGGGGCAATCAGCCCCAGCATTTT	CAWSVSSYPGGNQPQHF
TRBV16	.	TRBD2	TRBJ2-7	TGTGCCAGCAGCCAATCGTGGGGGAGGGACGAGCAGTACTTC	CASSQSWGRDEQYF
TRBV6-6	.	.	TRBJ1-1	TGTGCCAGCAGTTACTCGGTCGGGGGGGACACTGAAGCTTTCTTT	CASSYSVGGDTEAFF
TRBV10-3	.	.	TRBJ1-3	TGTGCCATCAGTGTGGGGGCAGGGCCTGGAAACACCATATATTTT	CAISVGAGPGNTIYF
TRBV4-1	.	.	TRBJ2-7	TGCGCCAGCAGCCAAGAAGGCTTGGCAGCGGCTTACGAGCAGTACTTC	CASSQEGLAAAYEQYF
TRBV6-1	.	.	TRBJ2-6	TGTGCCAGCCCAATGGGGGGGCCCGGGGCCAACGTCCTGACTTTC	CASPMGGPGANVLTF
TRBV6-5	.	.	TRBJ2-7	TGTGCCAGCGCAAGGGGCTACGAGCAGTACTTC	CASARGYEQYF
TRBV6-5	.	.	TRBJ2-3	TGTGCCAGCAGTTACGGGGGGAGCACAGATACGCAGTATTTT	CASSYGGSTDTQYF
TRBV9	.	TRBD2	TRBJ2-1	TGTGCCAGCAGCGGGACCCTAGCGGGAGAGTACAATGAGCAGTTCTTC	CASSGTLAGEYNEQFF
TRBV10-3	.	TRBD2	TRBJ2-1	TGTGCCATCGTGTCCGGGACTAGCGGGAGCTATGAGCAGTTCTTC	CAIVSGTSGSYEQFF
TRBV20-1	.	.	TRBJ1-1	TGCAGTGCCCCCCTCAGCGTTTCCGCTTTCTTT	CSAPLSVSAFF
TRBV10-3	.	TRBD2	TRBJ2-2	TGTGCCAGCACAGGCGCTAGCGGGACCGGGGAGCTGTTTTTT	CASTGASGTGELFF
TRBV7-2	.	TRBD1	TRBJ1-4	TGTGCCAGCAGCCGACAGGGGGAGAGTGAAAAACTGTTTTTT	CASSRQGESEKLFF
TRBV5-1	.	.	TRBJ2-3	TGCGCCAGCAGCTTGGAAGCGGCTAGCACAGATACGCAGTATTTT	CASSLEAASTDTQYF
TRBV27	.	TRBD1	TRBJ2-7	TGTGCCAGCAGGAAAGGACAGGGGGGCCCCTACGAGCAGTACTTC	CASRKGQGGPYEQYF
TRBV4-3	.	TRBD2	TRBJ2-5	TGCGCCAGCAGCCAAGATATGGGACTAGCGGGGTCCCAAGAGACCCAGTACTTC	CASSQDMGLAGSQETQYF
TRBV23-1	few	TRBD2	TRBJ2-3	TGCGCCAGCTCCCAAGGGACTAGCGGGTGGAAAGATACGCAGTATTTT	CASSQGTSGWKDTQYF
TRBV4-1	.	TRBD2	TRBJ2-3	TGCGCCAGCAGCCAAAAAGCGGGAGTCGGCACAGATACGCAGTATTTT	CASSQKAGVGTDTQYF
TRBV7-9	once	.	TRBJ1-5	TGTGCCAGCAGCTTAAAGGGGCTCAATCAGCCCCAGCATTTT	CASSLKGLNQPQHF
TRBV7-8	.	TRBD2	TRBJ2-7	TGTGCCAGCAGTCCCGGGACTAGCGGGAGGTCTCACGAGCAGTACTTC	CASSPGTSGRSHEQYF
TRBV19	.	.	TRBJ1-4	TGTGCCAGTAGTATTACGGACAGTTTTAATGAAAAACTGTTTTTT	CASSITDSFNEKLFF
TRBV6-1	.	TRBD1	TRBJ1-2	TGTGCCAGCAGTGCGACCGACCAGGGGGCCACCACCTTC	CASSATDQGATTF
TRBV9	once	TRBD2	TRBJ2-1	TGTGCCAGCAGCACCAGCGGGAGTGTTAGGAATGAGCAGTTCTTC	CASSTSGSVRNEQFF
TRBV7-9	.	.	TRBJ1-5	TGTGCCAGCAGCCCCGGGATTAATCAGCCCCAGCATTTT	CASSPGINQPQHF
TRBV7-2	once	.	TRBJ2-7	TGTGCCAGCAGCTTATTCGGACAGACGACATACGAGCAGTACTTC	CASSLFGQTTYEQYF
TRBV5-4	.	TRBD2	TRBJ2-1	TGTGCCAGCAGCTTGCCGGGACTAGCGTACTACAATGAGCAGTTCTTC	CASSLPGLAYYNEQFF
TRBV11-2	.	.	TRBJ1-1	TGTGCCAGCAGCTTAGTGATGGGGCAGCCGAACACTGAAGCTTTCTTT	CASSLVMGQPNTEAFF
TRBV5-8	.	.	TRBJ1-5	TGTGCCAGCAGCCTTTATCGGGATCAGCCCCAGCATTTT	CASSLYRDQPQHF